The clone carrying this T cell receptor delta chain came up a few times. TCRdb re-analyzed the RT-PCR reads via CATT. The sample shows fewer than 2,000 delta-chain clones, roughly 23% of them seen only once. The CDR3 is 19 amino acids. J was trimmed by 0 bases and V by 1 base; bases with no gene match: 13. Germline lookup yields CDR1 GEAIGNYY and CDR2 EKD. This entry belongs to a study of gamma-delta T cells after stem cell transplantation. The receptor comes from a human donor. It is not recorded whose cells these are; they may come from a transplant donor. The sample comprised gamma-delta T cells. This sequence joins TRDV2 and TRDJ1; 10 bases align to TRDD3. CDR3 coding DNA: TGTGCCTGTGACACGTTACAGGGGGATACGACGGGGCACACCGATAAACTCATCTTT. Translation: CACDTLQGDTTGHTDKLIF.